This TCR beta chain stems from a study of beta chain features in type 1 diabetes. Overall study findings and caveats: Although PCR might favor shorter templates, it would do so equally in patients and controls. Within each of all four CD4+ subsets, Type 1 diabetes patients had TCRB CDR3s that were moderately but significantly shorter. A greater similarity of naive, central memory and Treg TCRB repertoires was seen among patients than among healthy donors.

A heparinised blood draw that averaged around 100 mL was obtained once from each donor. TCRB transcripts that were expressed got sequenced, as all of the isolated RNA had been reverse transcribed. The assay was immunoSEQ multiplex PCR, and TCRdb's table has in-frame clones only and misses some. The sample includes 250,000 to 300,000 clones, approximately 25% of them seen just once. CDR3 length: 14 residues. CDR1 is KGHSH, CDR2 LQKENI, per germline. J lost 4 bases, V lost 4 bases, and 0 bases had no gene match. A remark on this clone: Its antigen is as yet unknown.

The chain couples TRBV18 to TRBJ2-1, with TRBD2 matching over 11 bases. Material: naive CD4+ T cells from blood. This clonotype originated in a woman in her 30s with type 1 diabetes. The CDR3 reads CASSLAGGYNEQFF. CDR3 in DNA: TGTGCCAGCTCACTAGCGGGAGGGTACAATGAGCAGTTCTTC.